These T cell receptor beta chains were read from a single sample in a study of blood T cells in healthy people across ages. TCRdb reanalysed the 5' RACE reads using MiXCR and keeps one entry per CDR3 protein. The sample gives roughly 900,000 distinct CDR3 sequences, roughly 43% of which show up once; roughly 13% is in the top ten. The source material was blood. These receptor sequences come from a man aged 30 to 39 in good health. Both conserved end residues are part of each CDR3. D genes are given only for firm matches. For some rows the clone size is stated as once, few or many, or as a class when expanded; others skip it.

D: NA; V: TRBV28; size: NA; J: TRBJ1-2; length: 14; CDR3: CASSLYGGHYGYTF; DNA: TGTGCCAGCAGTTTATATGGGGGCCACTATGGCTACACCTTC
D: NA; V: TRBV7-9; size: NA; J: TRBJ2-7; length: 13; CDR3: CASSDLGAYEQYF; DNA: TGTGCCAGCAGCGATCTAGGGGCCTACGAGCAGTACTTC
D: TRBD1; V: TRBV4-2; size: NA; J: TRBJ2-7; length: 17; CDR3: CASSLLGGTGDFYEQYF; DNA: TGTGCCAGCAGCCTCCTAGGCGGGACAGGGGATTTTTACGAGCAGTACTTC
D: TRBD2; V: TRBV10-3; size: NA; J: TRBJ2-7; length: 15; CDR3: CAIRGTSGLVSEQYF; DNA: TGTGCCATCAGGGGGACTAGCGGGCTCGTCAGCGAGCAGTACTTC
D: NA; V: TRBV20-1; size: NA; J: TRBJ2-1; length: 14; CDR3: CSAKRPAGDTEQFF; DNA: TGCAGTGCTAAGAGGCCGGCAGGGGACACTGAGCAGTTCTTC
D: NA; V: TRBV7-9; size: NA; J: TRBJ1-2; length: 13; CDR3: CASSPTALDGYTF; DNA: TGTGCCAGCAGCCCGACGGCGCTCGATGGCTACACCTTC
D: NA; V: TRBV7-9; size: NA; J: TRBJ2-5; length: 14; CDR3: CASSDTIRQETQYF; DNA: TGTGCCAGCAGCGACACGATACGGCAAGAGACCCAGTACTTC
D: TRBD1; V: TRBV5-1; size: few; J: TRBJ2-5; length: 13; CDR3: CASTGQGQETQYF; DNA: TGCGCCAGCACTGGACAGGGTCAGGAGACCCAGTACTTC
D: TRBD1; V: TRBV3-1; size: NA; J: TRBJ2-7; length: 14; CDR3: CASSHPGTASEQYF; DNA: TGTGCCAGCAGCCACCCCGGGACAGCCTCCGAGCAGTACTTC
D: TRBD1; V: TRBV28; size: few; J: TRBJ2-7; length: 16; CDR3: CASSFGTGGTTYEQYF; DNA: TGTGCCAGCAGTTTTGGGACAGGGGGGACAACCTACGAGCAGTACTTC
D: NA; V: TRBV10-3; size: NA; J: TRBJ2-4; length: 15; CDR3: CAISDERLSKNIQYF; DNA: TGTGCCATCAGTGACGAGAGGTTATCCAAAAACATTCAGTACTTC
D: NA; V: TRBV7-8; size: few; J: TRBJ1-2; length: 16; CDR3: CASSLGLRGSAYGYTF; DNA: TGTGCCAGCAGCTTAGGTTTACGGGGTTCGGCCTATGGCTACACCTTC
D: NA; V: TRBV6-6; size: NA; J: TRBJ1-2; length: 16; CDR3: CASSRPGTMKLRGYTF; DNA: TGTGCCAGCAGCCGACCAGGGACGATGAAACTCCGGGGCTACACCTTC
D: NA; V: TRBV5-1; size: few; J: TRBJ2-1; length: 14; CDR3: CASSLAGPPSEQFF; DNA: TGCGCCAGCAGCTTGGCGGGTCCTCCGAGCGAGCAGTTCTTC
D: NA; V: TRBV4-2; size: NA; J: TRBJ1-2; length: 16; CDR3: CASSQDPGTLNYGYTF; DNA: TGTGCCAGCAGCCAAGATCCCGGGACACTTAACTATGGCTACACCTTC
D: NA; V: TRBV5-1; size: few; J: TRBJ2-1; length: 16; CDR3: CASSLAGGPTYNEQFF; DNA: TGCGCCAGCAGCTTGGCAGGGGGGCCGACCTACAATGAGCAGTTCTTC
D: NA; V: TRBV6-5; size: few; J: TRBJ2-7; length: 15; CDR3: CASSYEAVTFVEQYF; DNA: TGTGCCAGCAGTTACGAGGCAGTGACCTTTGTCGAGCAGTACTTC
D: NA; V: TRBV6-2/TRBV6-3; size: NA; J: TRBJ1-1; length: 13; CDR3: CASSSTSARGAFF; DNA: TGTGCCAGCAGTTCCACTTCCGCCCGCGGTGCTTTCTTT
D: NA; V: TRBV7-2; size: many; J: TRBJ2-7; length: 14; CDR3: CASSLSRNTYEQYF; DNA: TGTGCCAGCAGCTTATCACGGAATACCTACGAGCAGTACTTC
D: NA; V: TRBV2; size: few; J: TRBJ2-1; length: 16; CDR3: CASSEDTPWGNNEQFF; DNA: TGTGCCAGCAGTGAAGACACCCCCTGGGGAAACAATGAGCAGTTCTTC
D: TRBD2; V: TRBV7-2; size: NA; J: TRBJ2-3; length: 14; CDR3: CASVLWFRGETQYF; DNA: TGTGCCAGCGTCTTATGGTTTCGGGGGGAGACGCAGTATTTT
D: NA; V: TRBV6-2/TRBV6-3; size: NA; J: TRBJ2-6; length: 15; CDR3: CASSHEVSGANVLTF; DNA: TGTGCCAGCAGCCACGAGGTGTCTGGGGCCAACGTCCTGACTTTC
D: TRBD1; V: TRBV25-1; size: NA; J: TRBJ1-1; length: 15; CDR3: CASSDPQGGSTEAFF; DNA: TGTGCCAGCAGTGACCCCCAGGGGGGATCCACTGAAGCTTTCTTT
D: NA; V: TRBV30; size: NA; J: TRBJ2-7; length: 15; CDR3: CAWSVGGESSYEQYF; DNA: TGTGCCTGGAGTGTTGGCGGGGAAAGCTCCTACGAGCAGTACTTC
D: NA; V: TRBV20-1; size: few; J: TRBJ2-1; length: 12; CDR3: CSVKGVGNEQFF; DNA: TGCAGTGTCAAGGGGGTGGGCAATGAGCAGTTCTTC
D: NA; V: TRBV5-4; size: few; J: TRBJ2-3; length: 16; CDR3: CASSLLGLDRTDTQYF; DNA: TGTGCCAGCAGCTTGTTGGGTCTCGACCGCACAGATACGCAGTATTTT
D: NA; V: TRBV5-6; size: NA; J: TRBJ2-7; length: 15; CDR3: CASSLHRAHPYEQYF; DNA: TGTGCCAGCAGCTTACACCGGGCCCATCCCTACGAGCAGTACTTC
D: NA; V: TRBV7-2; size: NA; J: TRBJ2-1; length: 15; CDR3: CASSHPLRGSYEQFF; DNA: TGTGCCAGCAGCCACCCACTCCGGGGAAGTTATGAGCAGTTCTTC
D: TRBD2; V: TRBV18; size: few; J: TRBJ2-7; length: 16; CDR3: CASSPLAGGSSYEQYF; DNA: TGTGCCAGCTCACCTTTAGCGGGGGGGAGCTCCTACGAGCAGTACTTC
D: NA; V: TRBV11-1; size: NA; J: TRBJ2-1; length: 15; CDR3: CASSLRPVMGNEQFF; DNA: TGTGCCAGCAGCCTACGCCCGGTTATGGGCAATGAGCAGTTCTTC
D: TRBD2; V: TRBV20-1; size: NA; J: TRBJ2-3; length: 14; CDR3: CSAISSGGPDTQYF; DNA: TGCAGTGCTATTAGTAGCGGGGGCCCGGATACGCAGTATTTT
D: TRBD2; V: TRBV27; size: few; J: TRBJ2-3; length: 17; CDR3: CASSAPGLAGVTDTQYF; DNA: TGTGCCAGCAGTGCTCCGGGACTAGCGGGGGTCACAGATACGCAGTATTTT
D: NA; V: TRBV5-1; size: few; J: TRBJ2-1; length: 14; CDR3: CASHQGWSYNEQFF; DNA: TGCGCCAGCCACCAGGGGTGGTCCTACAATGAGCAGTTCTTC
D: TRBD2; V: TRBV7-2; size: few; J: TRBJ2-6; length: 20; CDR3: CASSPAGVVSYFTGANVLTF; DNA: TGTGCCAGCAGCCCGGCGGGGGTGGTGTCTTATTTTACTGGGGCCAACGTCCTGACTTTC
D: NA; V: TRBV6-5; size: NA; J: TRBJ1-5; length: 15; CDR3: CASSYTSYSNQPQHF; DNA: TGTGCCAGCAGTTACACGTCTTATAGCAATCAGCCCCAGCATTTT
D: TRBD1; V: TRBV28; size: NA; J: TRBJ1-5; length: 13; CDR3: CASRSGGLRPQHF; DNA: TGTGCCAGCAGATCAGGGGGCCTGCGGCCCCAGCATTTT
D: NA; V: TRBV5-1; size: NA; J: TRBJ2-7; length: 11; CDR3: CASRRPYEQYF; DNA: TGCGCCAGCAGACGGCCCTACGAGCAGTACTTC
D: TRBD1; V: TRBV6-5; size: NA; J: TRBJ2-7; length: 19; CDR3: CASSYRDRGRQPRFYEQYF; DNA: TGTGCCAGCAGTTACCGAGACAGGGGGCGCCAACCACGCTTCTACGAGCAGTACTTC
D: NA; V: TRBV7-2; size: NA; J: TRBJ1-2; length: 14; CDR3: CASSFDPLEGRYTF; DNA: TGTGCCAGCAGCTTTGACCCTCTGGAGGGGCGCTACACCTTC
D: TRBD1; V: TRBV5-1; size: NA; J: TRBJ2-7; length: 15; CDR3: CASSLETGGFGEQYF; DNA: TGCGCCAGCAGCTTGGAGACAGGGGGCTTCGGTGAGCAGTACTTC
D: TRBD2; V: TRBV28; size: NA; J: TRBJ2-5; length: 17; CDR3: CASSLGLAGGNQETQYF; DNA: TGTGCCAGCAGTTTGGGACTAGCGGGGGGGAACCAAGAGACCCAGTACTTC
D: NA; V: TRBV28; size: few; J: TRBJ2-5; length: 14; CDR3: CASSLTTAQETQYF; DNA: TGTGCCAGCAGTTTGACGACAGCTCAAGAGACCCAGTACTTC
D: TRBD2; V: TRBV20-1; size: NA; J: TRBJ2-5; length: 16; CDR3: CSAKPGLAGPQETQYF; DNA: TGCAGTGCAAAACCCGGGCTAGCGGGGCCACAAGAGACCCAGTACTTC